These 20 T cell receptor beta chains were sequenced from one sample in a study of T cell responses to AZD1222 COVID-19 vaccine. Generated by immunoSEQ multiplex PCR, the TCRdb table keeps only in-frame clones and is missing some. The sample records some 90,000 clones, around 90% being singletons. The input for sequencing was peripheral blood, taken on day 0 of AZD1222 vaccination. The source is an adult in good health.

The CDR3 DNA is TGTGCCAGCGGGGGGGGGTTTGAAAAACTGTTTTTT. This codes for CASGGGFEKLFF. V gene TRBV12-3 or TRBV12-4 combines with J gene TRBJ1-4, with D possibly being TRBD1 (5 bases). The CDR3 runs to 12 residues. V dropped 8 bases and J dropped 7 bases, with 11 bases sitting between them.

The V call is TRBV9, the J call TRBJ2-6, with D tentatively TRBD1 (6 bases). CDR3 size: 17 residues. The germline V gene has CDR1 SGDLS and CDR2 YYNGEE. Trimming stripped 3 bases from V and 2 bases from J, with 15 bases between. In DNA, the CDR3 is TGTGCCAGCAGCGGAGCCCTGGGGGCGCCTGGGGCCAACGTCCTGACTTTC. Protein product: CASSGALGAPGANVLTF.

The chain carries TRBV19 and TRBJ2-1; 15 bases align to TRBD2. From germline, CDR1 is LNHDA and CDR2 SQIVND (reference sequence). The CDR3 runs 15 residues. With V trimmed by 4 bases and J by 9 bases, 4 bases remained unmatched. CDR3 residues: CASSTGLAGGTEQFF. For the CDR3, the DNA is TGTGCCAGTAGTACAGGACTAGCGGGAGGGACTGAGCAGTTCTTC.

The chain links TRBV19 to TRBJ2-2, with D maybe TRBD2 (5 bases). This CDR3 contains 16 residues. The V gene lost 1 base and the J gene lost 0 bases, with 9 bases spanning the gap. Germline V gene data show CDR1 as LNHDA and CDR2 as SQIVND (reference sequence). The CDR3 sequence: CASSIGWETNTGELFF. The CDR3 bases are TGTGCCAGTAGTATAGGTTGGGAGACGAACACCGGGGAGCTGTTTTTT.

The rearrangement joins TRBV7-9 to TRBJ2-7, with D maybe TRBD2 (6 bases). This CDR3 is 13 amino acids long. Trimming shortened V by 6 bases and J by 2 bases, and 11 bases separated the two germline ends. The germline gives CDR1 SEHNR, CDR2 FQNEAQ (reference sequence). CDR3 bases: TGTGCCAGCAGGACTAGTCTAGCCTACGAGCAGTACTTC. This encodes CASRTSLAYEQYF.

The J gene is TRBJ2-5, the V gene TRBV18; TRBD2 aligns across 9 bases. The CDR3 is 15 amino acids. V was pared by 6 bases and J by 5 bases, with 10 bases of the junction left unmatched. In germline, CDR1 is KGHSH, CDR2 LQKENI. The CDR3, as DNA: TGTGCCAGCTCCCGACTGGGACTAGCTGATGAGACCCAGTACTTC. The encoded protein is CASSRLGLADETQYF. Full variable domain (outside the CDR3, taken from reference TRBV18 and TRBJ2-5): NAGVMQNPRHLVRRRGQEARLRCSPMKGHSHVYWYRQLPEEGLKFMVYLQKENIIDESGMPKERFSAEFPKEGPSILRIQQVVRGDSAAYFCASSRLGLADETQYFGPGTRLLVL.

The chain is built from TRBV6-5 and TRBJ1-5; D ambiguous. Germline-derived CDR1 and CDR2 are MNHEY and SVGAGI. This CDR3 has 15 amino acids. Trimming removed 0 bases from V and 2 bases from J, with 8 bases in between. The CDR3 nucleotides read TGTGCCAGCAGTTACTCGAATAGCGGCAATCAGCCCCAGCATTTT. Amino acids: CASSYSNSGNQPQHF.

The chain couples TRBV6-6 to TRBJ1-5; possibly TRBD1 for D (5 bases). CDR1 is MNHNY, CDR2 SVGAGI, per germline (reference sequence). The CDR3 covers 15 residues. The germline V and J ends were trimmed by 2 bases and 5 bases, with 13 bases remaining between them. The CDR3 DNA reads TGTGCCAGCAGTTACGGGCAGGGAGGCGATCAGCCCCAGCATTTT. It specifies CASSYGQGGDQPQHF.

V usage is TRBV6-2 or TRBV6-3 and J usage is TRBJ1-5; D gene uncertain. This CDR3 has 16 residues. The V end lost 2 bases, the J end lost 4 bases, and 15 bases lay between the germline ends. The V gene's germline CDR1 is MNHEY and CDR2 SVGEGT. The DNA of the CDR3 is TGTGCCAGCAGTTACCGTGGCAGATCGATGAATCAGCCCCAGCATTTT. This translates into CASSYRGRSMNQPQHF.

The chain employs TRBV6-5 and TRBJ2-7; D is unclear. Between the trimmed V and J ends, which lost 6 bases and 3 bases, there was a span of 9 bases. This CDR3 is 12 amino acids long. Germline values: CDR1 MNHEY, CDR2 SVGAGI. CDR3 sequence: CASRFHNYEQYF. The CDR3 DNA reads TGTGCCAGCAGGTTTCACAACTACGAGCAGTACTTC.

V and J are TRBV7-2 and TRBJ1-5, with D possibly being TRBD1 (5 bases). Germline assignment: CDR1 SGHTA and CDR2 FQGNSA. The V end was cut by 4 bases, the J end by 6 bases, with 19 bases between. The CDR3 contains 16 residues. The CDR3: CASSSPGTAAGQPQHF. In DNA, the CDR3 is TGTGCCAGCAGCTCCCCCGGGACGGCGGCGGGTCAGCCCCAGCATTTT.

The rearrangement uses TRBV3-1 (or the pseudogene TRBV3-2) and TRBJ2-6, with unresolved D. Trimming removed 0 bases at V and 0 bases at J, with 12 bases between. Per the germline V gene, CDR1 is LGHDT and CDR2 is YNNKEL (reference sequence). The CDR3 contains 18 residues. CDR3 bases: TGTGCCAGCAGCCAAGAGAGTTGGCGAAGCTCTGGGGCCAACGTCCTGACTTTC. Its translation is CASSQESWRSSGANVLTF.

The chain recombines TRBV6-6 with TRBJ1-1, with D hard to call. Trimming cost V 8 bases and J 0 bases, with 10 bases left between them. The CDR3 totals 13 residues. From germline, CDR1 is MNHNY and CDR2 SVGAGI (reference sequence). Here the CDR3 DNA reads TGTGCCAGCCGGGTGAATATGAACACTGAAGCTTTCTTT. Translation gives CASRVNMNTEAFF.

The V gene is TRBV29-1, the J gene TRBJ2-3, with D perhaps matching TRBD2 (6 bases). V was clipped by 4 bases and J by 2 bases, with 10 bases between them. The CDR3 has 13 amino acids. Germline assignment: CDR1 SQVTM and CDR2 ANQGSEA. Written as DNA, the CDR3 is TGCAGCGTTGGTAGCGGCAACACAGATACGCAGTATTTT. Amino acid sequence: CSVGSGNTDTQYF.

The chain is built from TRBV7-2 and TRBJ1-4, with D possibly being TRBD1 (5 bases). The germline gives CDR1 SGHTA, CDR2 FQGNSA. The CDR3 is made up of 14 amino acids. The ends were cut back, 1 base at V and 7 bases at J, with 10 bases in the middle. CDR3 DNA sequence: TGTGCCAGCAGCTTAGGTCAGGGAGCTGAAAAACTGTTTTTT. Translation: CASSLGQGAEKLFF.

This clone was observed once. The J gene is TRBJ1-1, the V gene TRBV10-1, with D unresolved. V lost 5 bases to trimming and J lost 0 bases, with 13 bases between them. The length of the CDR3 is 15 residues. Germline V gives CDR1 WNHNN, CDR2 SYGVQD (reference sequence). DNA for the CDR3: TGCGCCAGCAGTCCCCCGAAAGCCATGAACACTGAAGCTTTCTTT. Translation: CASSPPKAMNTEAFF.

The chain is built from TRBV18 and TRBJ1-2; 7 bases line up with TRBD1. The CDR3 spans 15 residues. Germline trimming cut 3 bases from V and 1 base from J; bases unmatched to any gene: 5. Per the germline V gene, CDR1 is KGHSH and CDR2 is LQKENI. CDR3 coding DNA: TGTGCCAGCTCACCGCAGGGGGGGAATAACTATGGCTACACCTTC. It translates to CASSPQGGNNYGYTF. Looking up the rest from reference TRBV18 and TRBJ1-2 gives the full variable domain: NAGVMQNPRHLVRRRGQEARLRCSPMKGHSHVYWYRQLPEEGLKFMVYLQKENIIDESGMPKERFSAEFPKEGPSILRIQQVVRGDSAAYFCASSPQGGNNYGYTFGSGTRLTVV.

The chain links TRBV5-1 to TRBJ1-5; D is uncertain. Trimming stripped 0 bases from V and 4 bases from J, with 8 bases between. The germline gives CDR1 SGHRS, CDR2 YFSETQ. This CDR3 region has 14 residues. Written as DNA, the CDR3 is TGCGCCAGCAGCTTGGGGCCCGGGAATCAGCCCCAGCATTTT. Protein: CASSLGPGNQPQHF.

The J gene is TRBJ2-3, the V gene TRBV7-9; no clear D. Germline values: CDR1 SEHNR, CDR2 FQNEAQ (reference sequence). The CDR3 loop spans 13 amino acids. V lost 6 bases and J lost 2, with 9 bases in between. The CDR3 nucleotides are TGTGCCAGCAGGGTGGACGACACAGATACGCAGTATTTT. Protein: CASRVDDTDTQYF.

The chain has TRBV19 and TRBJ2-7; D might be TRBD2 (6 bases). The V end lost 2 bases, the J end lost 2 bases, and 10 bases lay between the germline ends. The CDR3 spans 14 residues. CDR1 and CDR2 from the germline V gene are LNHDA and SQIVND (reference sequence). The CDR3: CASSISSGPYEQYF. The CDR3 DNA sequence: TGTGCCAGTAGTATAAGTAGCGGTCCCTACGAGCAGTACTTC.